A selection of T cell receptor beta chains follows, all from one sample in a study of cytomegalovirus exposure and HLA in healthy donors. Method: immunoSEQ multiplex PCR; TCRdb's copy keeps in-frame clones and lacks some. The table shows just under 150,000 clones, with about nine tenths occurring only once. The sample comprised PBMCs. All receptors come from a man aged 18 to 30 in good health and CMV-seropositive. Each CDR3 is given with its conserved first and last residue. Each record gives: J gene, clone size, D gene, V gene, CDR3 DNA, CDR3 protein. D genes are given only for firm matches. Clone size, where shown, is once, few, many, or a class for clones that have expanded.

j_call: TRBJ1-4; clone_size: .; d_call: .; v_call: TRBV5-1; cdr3_nt: TGCGCCAGCAGGCCCCGGGAGATAGGGGAAAAACTGTTTTTT; cdr3_aa: CASRPREIGEKLFF
j_call: TRBJ1-6; clone_size: .; d_call: TRBD1; v_call: TRBV5-1; cdr3_nt: TGCGCCAGCAGCGCAGGACAGGTGGATTATAATTCACCCCTCCACTTT; cdr3_aa: CASSAGQVDYNSPLHF
j_call: TRBJ1-2; clone_size: few; d_call: TRBD1; v_call: TRBV5-1; cdr3_nt: TGCGCCAGCAGCCCCGGGACAGGGGGCAGGAGGGAGAATGGCTACACCTTC; cdr3_aa: CASSPGTGGRRENGYTF
j_call: TRBJ2-3; clone_size: once; d_call: .; v_call: TRBV5-5; cdr3_nt: TGTGCCAGCACTCGGTCCCTTATCGGTACAGATACGCAGTATTTT; cdr3_aa: CASTRSLIGTDTQYF
j_call: TRBJ1-1; clone_size: few; d_call: .; v_call: TRBV5-6; cdr3_nt: TGTGCCAGCAGCCAAATTCTACCGAACACTGAAGCTTTCTTT; cdr3_aa: CASSQILPNTEAFF
j_call: TRBJ2-2; clone_size: .; d_call: TRBD2; v_call: TRBV28; cdr3_nt: TGTGCCAGCAGTTTCTTGGCGGGGGGTAACACCGGGGAGCTGTTTTTT; cdr3_aa: CASSFLAGGNTGELFF
j_call: TRBJ1-2; clone_size: .; d_call: TRBD1; v_call: TRBV16; cdr3_nt: TGTGCCAGCAGCCCGACCGGGACAGGGATCTATGGCTACACCTTC; cdr3_aa: CASSPTGTGIYGYTF
j_call: TRBJ2-1; clone_size: .; d_call: .; v_call: TRBV30; cdr3_nt: TGTGCCTGGGAGCGGAATGAGCAGTTCTTC; cdr3_aa: CAWERNEQFF
j_call: TRBJ2-1; clone_size: .; d_call: .; v_call: TRBV10-3; cdr3_nt: TGTGCCATCTCGGGAGACAACGGTGAGCAGTTCTTC; cdr3_aa: CAISGDNGEQFF
j_call: TRBJ2-7; clone_size: .; d_call: .; v_call: TRBV7-3; cdr3_nt: TGTGCCAGCAGCTTATTAGGACTAATGGAAGAGCAGTACTTC; cdr3_aa: CASSLLGLMEEQYF
j_call: TRBJ2-7; clone_size: .; d_call: .; v_call: TRBV12-1; cdr3_nt: .; cdr3_aa: CASSFEVGSGITTWDYEQYF
j_call: TRBJ2-5; clone_size: once; d_call: .; v_call: TRBV6-1; cdr3_nt: TGTGCCAGCAGGCGGGCTTTAGAGACCCAGTACTTC; cdr3_aa: CASRRALETQYF
j_call: TRBJ2-1; clone_size: once; d_call: .; v_call: TRBV9; cdr3_nt: TGTGCCAGCAGCGGGGCCCAAAGGCAGAAAGTTTCCTACAATGAGCAGTTCTTC; cdr3_aa: CASSGAQRQKVSYNEQFF
j_call: TRBJ2-2; clone_size: .; d_call: TRBD1; v_call: TRBV10-2; cdr3_nt: TGCGCCAGCAGTGAGTTGGGACAGCTGGCGGGGGAGCTGTTTTTT; cdr3_aa: CASSELGQLAGELFF
j_call: TRBJ2-5; clone_size: .; d_call: .; v_call: TRBV15; cdr3_nt: TGTGCCACCAGCAGGGCCGCTGGGCACGAAGAGACCCAGTACTTC; cdr3_aa: CATSRAAGHEETQYF
j_call: TRBJ1-1; clone_size: .; d_call: .; v_call: TRBV13; cdr3_nt: TGTGCCAGCAGCCTGCAGTCCATGAACACTGAAGCTTTCTTT; cdr3_aa: CASSLQSMNTEAFF